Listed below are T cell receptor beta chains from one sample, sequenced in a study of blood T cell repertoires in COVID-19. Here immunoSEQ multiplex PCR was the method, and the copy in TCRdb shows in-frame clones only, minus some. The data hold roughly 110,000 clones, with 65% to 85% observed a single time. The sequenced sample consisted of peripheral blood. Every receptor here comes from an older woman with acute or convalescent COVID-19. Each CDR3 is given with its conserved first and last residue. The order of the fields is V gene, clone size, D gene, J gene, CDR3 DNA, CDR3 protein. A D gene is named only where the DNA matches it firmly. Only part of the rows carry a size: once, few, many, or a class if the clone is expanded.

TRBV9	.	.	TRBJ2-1	TGTGCCAGCAGCGTAGACGGGCAGCGGGATGAGCAGTTCTTC	CASSVDGQRDEQFF
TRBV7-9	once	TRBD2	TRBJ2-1	TGTGCCAGCAGCTTAGCGGGGACTACGAATGAGCAGTTCTTC	CASSLAGTTNEQFF
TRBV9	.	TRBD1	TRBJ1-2	TGTGCCAGCAGCCAGGGGACAGGGCGGGCGGAGGGCTACACCTTC	CASSQGTGRAEGYTF
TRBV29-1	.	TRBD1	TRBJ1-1	TGCAGCGTTGTCCCGGGACAGGGCGCTGAAGCTTTCTTT	CSVVPGQGAEAFF
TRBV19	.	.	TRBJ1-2	TGTGCCAGTAGCCAACAACGGCTAGCTAACTATGGCTACACCTTC	CASSQQRLANYGYTF
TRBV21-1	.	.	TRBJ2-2	TGTGCCAGCAGCAATAACTTAAACACCGGGGAGCTGTTTTTT	CASSNNLNTGELFF
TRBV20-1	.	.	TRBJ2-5	TGCAGCTCTTGGGCCCAAGAGACCCAGTACTTC	CSSWAQETQYF
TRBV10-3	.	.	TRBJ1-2	TGTGCCATCAGTGATCCGGCCAGGGCATCTAACTATGGCTACACCTTC	CAISDPARASNYGYTF
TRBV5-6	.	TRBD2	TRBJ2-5	TGTGCCAGCAGCTCTACCGGACTAGCGGGGGTCTTTGAGACCCAGTACTTC	CASSSTGLAGVFETQYF
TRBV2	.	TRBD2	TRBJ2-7	TGTGCCAGCAGTGAAGCGCTAGGGACTAGCGGGAGGTTTGCCTCCTACGAGCAGTACTTC	CASSEALGTSGRFASYEQYF
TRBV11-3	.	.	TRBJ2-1	TGTGCCAGCAGCTTAGATCGAACCAGGGCAAATGAGCAGTTCTTC	CASSLDRTRANEQFF
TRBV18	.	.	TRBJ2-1	TGTGCCAGCTCCCGGGAGAAGGGAAGGTTCAGTGAGCAGTTCTTC	CASSREKGRFSEQFF
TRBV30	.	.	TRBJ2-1	TGTGCCTGGAGTGTACCTCAGCGCCCACTGAACAATGAGCAGTTCTTC	CAWSVPQRPLNNEQFF
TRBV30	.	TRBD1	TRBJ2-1	TGTGCCTGGAGTGTACGTCGGGACAGCTTTTACAATGAGCAGTTCTTC	CAWSVRRDSFYNEQFF
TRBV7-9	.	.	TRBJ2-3	TGTGCCAGCAGCCCACTAGGCCTCTACGATACGCAGTATTTT	CASSPLGLYDTQYF
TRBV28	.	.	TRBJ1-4	TGTGCCAGCAGACCGACAGGCCCGGGTGGAAAACTGTTTTTT	CASRPTGPGGKLFF
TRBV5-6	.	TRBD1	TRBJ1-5	TGTGCCAGCAGCTTGGGAACCGGGACAGGGAGTCAGCCCCAGCATTTT	CASSLGTGTGSQPQHF